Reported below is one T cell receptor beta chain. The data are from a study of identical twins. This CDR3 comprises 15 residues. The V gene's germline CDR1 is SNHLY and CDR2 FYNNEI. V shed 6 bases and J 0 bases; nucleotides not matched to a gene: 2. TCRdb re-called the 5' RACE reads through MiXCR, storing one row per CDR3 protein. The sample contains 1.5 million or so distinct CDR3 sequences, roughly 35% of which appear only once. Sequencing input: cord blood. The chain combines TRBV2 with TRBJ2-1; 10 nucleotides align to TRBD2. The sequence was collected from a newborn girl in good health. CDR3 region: CASRLAGNSYNEQFF. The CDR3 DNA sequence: TGTGCCAGCAGACTAGCGGGAAACTCCTACAATGAGCAGTTCTTC.